These 11 T cell receptor beta chains originate from one sample sequenced in a study of T-cell memory formation after mild COVID-19. MiXCR, applied by TCRdb to the 5' RACE reads, yields one record per CDR3 protein. The sample lists about 360,000 distinct CDR3 sequences; around 14% were seen once. Input material: PBMCs or a T cell subset sorted from them (not recorded which). These receptors all come from a man aged 18 to 30 who had mild COVID-19 (a few samples of this study predate the infection). Cell type and time point are not known.

This sequence joins TRBV27 and TRBJ2-1; tentatively, D is TRBD1 (5 bases). V was cut by 6 bases and J by 4 bases, with 10 bases left in between. The length of the CDR3 is 13 residues. The germline V gene encodes CDR1 MNHEY and CDR2 SMNVEV (reference sequence). This chain's CDR3 is CASSLQVYNEQFF. The CDR3 DNA follows: TGTGCCAGCAGCCTACAGGTTTACAATGAGCAGTTCTTC.

A few counts support this clonotype. The chain recombines TRBV5-4 with TRBJ2-7; D is possibly TRBD2 (7 bases). Germline assignment: CDR1 SGHNT and CDR2 YYREEE (reference sequence). This CDR3 contains 13 residues. V was clipped by 4 bases and J by 5 bases, with 13 bases between them. In nucleotides, the CDR3 is TGTGCCAGCAGCCCGGCGGGGGCGGACGAGCAGTACTTC. Protein sequence: CASSPAGADEQYF.

V usage is TRBV4-1 and J usage is TRBJ1-2, with D possibly matching TRBD1 (6 bases). CDR1 is MGHRA and CDR2 is YSYEKL in the germline V gene. This CDR3 spans 15 amino acids. V dropped 0 bases and J dropped 4 bases, with 12 bases sitting between them. The CDR3 sequence: CASSQEIQTGYGYTF. The DNA for the CDR3 is TGCGCCAGCAGCCAAGAGATCCAGACAGGCTATGGCTACACCTTC.

This clonotype has a handful of counts. This sequence joins TRBV6-5 and TRBJ2-7, with a tentative D call TRBD1 (5 bases). The CDR3 spans 14 residues. From germline, CDR1 is MNHEY and CDR2 SVGAGI. Trimming left V 5 bases short and J 5 bases short, with 16 bases between. DNA for the CDR3: TGTGCCAGCAGTCCCCTCCGGTGGGGCCACGAGCAGTACGTC. Its translation is CASSPLRWGHEQYV.

The chain couples TRBV4-1 to TRBJ1-2, with D possibly TRBD1 on 5 matching bases. The germline CDR1 and CDR2 sequences are MGHRA and YSYEKL. V was cut by 1 base and J by 4 bases, with 16 bases left in between. The CDR3 has 16 residues. CDR3 protein: CASSQVPTGRIYGYTF. The CDR3 DNA reads as TGCGCCAGCAGCCAAGTTCCTACGGGGCGGATCTATGGCTACACCTTC.

The chain employs TRBV20-1 and TRBJ1-6; maybe TRBD1 (5 bases). Germline V gives CDR1 DFQATT, CDR2 SNEGSKA (reference sequence). The CDR3 loop spans 12 amino acids. V was cut by 1 base and J by 13 bases, with 11 bases left in between. CDR3 nucleotides: TGCAGTGCTAGAGGGGCGGGGCGTCCCCTCCACTTT. This sequence encodes CSARGAGRPLHF.

This clonotype was found a few times. This may come from a read error, since a much larger clone is one base off. This chain joins TRBV5-1 and TRBJ2-5, with 7 bases fitting TRBD1. Per germline, CDR1 SGHRS and CDR2 YFSETQ. This CDR3 comprises 14 residues. The V gene end was trimmed by 5 bases and the J gene end by 7 bases; junction bases not matched to a gene: 11. CDR3 sequence reads: CASRSSRQGGTQYF. CDR3 in DNA: TGCGCCAGCAGGTCCTCCCGACAGGGCGGGACCCAGTACTTC. The whole variable domain, remainder taken from reference TRBV5-1 and TRBJ2-5, is KAGVTQTPRYLIKTRGQQVTLSCSPISGHRSVSWYQQTPGQGLQFLFEYFSETQRNKGNFPGRFSGRQFSNSRSEMNVSTLELGDSALYLCASRSSRQGGTQYFGPGTRLLVL.

V and J are TRBV9 and TRBJ2-1; TRBD2 matches 8 bases. Looked up from germline, CDR1 is SGDLS and CDR2 is YYNGEE. J was trimmed by 7 bases and V by 0 bases; bases with no gene match: 9. There are 16 residues in the CDR3. CDR3 region: CASSVEGGGKWNEQFF. DNA of the CDR3: TGTGCCAGCAGCGTAGAAGGCGGGGGGAAATGGAATGAGCAGTTCTTC.

The chain couples TRBV4-3 to TRBJ2-3; D unresolved. Germline CDR1 is LGHNA and CDR2 is YSLEER. This CDR3 is 14 amino acids long. V lost 4 bases and J 4 bases, leaving 12 bases between the germline ends. CDR3 region: CASSRSRSPDTQYF. CDR3 in DNA: TGCGCCAGCAGCCGCAGCCGAAGCCCAGATACGCAGTATTTT.

This clonotype was counted only a few times. This sequence joins TRBV5-5 and TRBJ2-3; D is perhaps TRBD2 (6 bases). V lost 0 bases, J lost 2 bases, and 13 bases lay in between. The V gene's germline CDR1 is SGHKS and CDR2 YYEKEE (reference sequence). The CDR3 length is 16 residues. CDR3 protein: CASSLAVAGPTDTQYF. CDR3 nucleotide sequence: TGTGCCAGCAGCTTGGCCGTTGCGGGGCCCACAGATACGCAGTATTTT.

There are a few counts of this clonotype. V usage is TRBV28 and J usage is TRBJ2-3; D is unclear. The CDR3 sequence is 14 residues long. The ends were cut back, 3 bases at V and 4 bases at J, with 11 bases in the middle. From germline, CDR1 is MDHEN and CDR2 SYDVKM. The CDR3 coding sequence is TGTGCCAGCAGTTTCGCCTCTCGTCCAGATACGCAGTATTTT. Protein: CASSFASRPDTQYF.